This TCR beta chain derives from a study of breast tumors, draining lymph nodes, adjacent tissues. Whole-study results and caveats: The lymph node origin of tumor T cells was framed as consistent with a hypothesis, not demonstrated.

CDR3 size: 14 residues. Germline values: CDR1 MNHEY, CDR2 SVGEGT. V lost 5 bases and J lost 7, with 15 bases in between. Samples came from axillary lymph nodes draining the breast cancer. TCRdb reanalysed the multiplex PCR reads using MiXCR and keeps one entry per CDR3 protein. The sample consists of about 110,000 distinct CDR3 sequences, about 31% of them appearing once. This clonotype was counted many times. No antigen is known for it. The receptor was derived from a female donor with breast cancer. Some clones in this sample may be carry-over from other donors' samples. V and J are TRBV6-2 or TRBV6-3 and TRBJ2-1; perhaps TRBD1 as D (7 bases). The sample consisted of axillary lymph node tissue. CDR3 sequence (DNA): TGTGCCAGCAGTCGCTGGACAGGAGGGAATGAGCAGTTCTTC. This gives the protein CASSRWTGGNEQFF.